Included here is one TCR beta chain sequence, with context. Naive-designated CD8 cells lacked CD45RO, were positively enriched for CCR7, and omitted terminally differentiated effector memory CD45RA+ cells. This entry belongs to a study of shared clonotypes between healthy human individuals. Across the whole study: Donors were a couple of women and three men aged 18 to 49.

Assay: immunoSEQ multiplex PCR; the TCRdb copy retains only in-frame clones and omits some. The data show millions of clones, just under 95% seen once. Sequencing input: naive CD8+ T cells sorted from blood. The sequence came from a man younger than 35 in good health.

The DNA of the CDR3 is TGCAGCGTTGCGGGTAGCGGCCCCACAGATACGCAGTATTTT. Amino acids: CSVAGSGPTDTQYF. The chain links TRBV29-1 to TRBJ2-3, with D possibly being TRBD2 (6 bases). The V end was cut by 4 bases, the J end by 2 bases, with 13 bases between. The CDR3 is 14 residues long. The germline gives CDR1 SQVTM, CDR2 ANQGSEA.